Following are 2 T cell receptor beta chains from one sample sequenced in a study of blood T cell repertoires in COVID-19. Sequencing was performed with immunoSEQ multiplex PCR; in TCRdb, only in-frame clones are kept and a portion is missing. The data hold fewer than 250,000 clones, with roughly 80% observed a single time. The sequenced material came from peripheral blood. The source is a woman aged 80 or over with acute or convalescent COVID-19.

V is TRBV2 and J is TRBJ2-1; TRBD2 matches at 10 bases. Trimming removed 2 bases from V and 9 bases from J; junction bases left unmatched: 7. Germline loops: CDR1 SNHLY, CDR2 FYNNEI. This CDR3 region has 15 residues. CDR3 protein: CASSELASGSGEQFF. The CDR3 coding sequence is TGTGCCAGCAGTGAACTGGCTAGCGGGAGCGGTGAGCAGTTCTTC.

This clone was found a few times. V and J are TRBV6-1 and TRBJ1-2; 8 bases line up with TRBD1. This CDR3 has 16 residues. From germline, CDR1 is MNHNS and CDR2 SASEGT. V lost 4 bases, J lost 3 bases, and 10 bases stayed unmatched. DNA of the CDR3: TGTGCCAGCAGTGCAGGGAGGGCAGGGGGCCACTATGGCTACACCTTC. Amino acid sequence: CASSAGRAGGHYGYTF.